A single sample gave rise to the 32 T cell receptor beta chains below, sequenced in a study of cytomegalovirus exposure and HLA in healthy donors. The method was immunoSEQ multiplex PCR; TCRdb's version includes in-frame clones alone and lacks a portion of them. The sample holds 130,000 to 150,000 clones, about nine tenths seen once. The specimen was PBMCs. The receptors shown here come from a young man in good health and CMV-seronegative.

The chain has TRBV6-6 and TRBJ1-5; 8 nucleotides line up with TRBD1. The junction had 10 bases not matched to a gene; V was cut back by 5 bases and J by 10 bases. Germline-derived CDR1 and CDR2 are MNHNY and SVGAGI (reference sequence). This CDR3 region has 14 residues. This CDR3 is CASSTAGGQLPQHF. The CDR3 DNA reads TGTGCCAGCAGTACAGCAGGGGGCCAACTTCCCCAGCATTTT.

The chain couples TRBV7-8 to TRBJ2-5; 7 positions agree with TRBD1. J gave up 5 bases and V 5 bases, and 2 bases lay outside the gene matches. CDR3 length equals 12 residues. CDR1 SGHVS and CDR2 FQNEAQ come from the germline V gene. As DNA, the CDR3 is TGTGCCAGCAGCGAGGACAGGGAGACCCAGTACTTC. This codes for CASSEDRETQYF.

The J gene is TRBJ1-1, the V gene TRBV5-1; possibly TRBD1 for D (5 bases). This CDR3 is 15 amino acids long. V dropped 1 base and J dropped 5 bases, with 15 bases sitting between them. CDR1 is SGHRS and CDR2 is YFSETQ in the germline V gene. The CDR3 nucleotides are TGCGCCAGCAGCTTGCATGGGTCGGGGGTAACTGAAGCTTTCTTT. Amino acids: CASSLHGSGVTEAFF.

The rearrangement joins TRBV11-2 to TRBJ2-5; TRBD2 agrees at 7 bases. After removal of 5 bases from V and 2 bases from J, the junction contained 8 bases not matched to a gene. This CDR3 has 15 residues. Looked up from germline, CDR1 is SGHAT and CDR2 is FQNNGV. The CDR3 loop is CASSVKRDLQETQYF. The CDR3 bases are TGTGCCAGCAGCGTGAAGCGGGATCTGCAAGAGACCCAGTACTTC.

This clone was seen only a few times. The V gene is TRBV10-2, the J gene TRBJ2-7; 12 bases fit TRBD2. In germline, CDR1 is WSHSY, CDR2 SAAADI. The CDR3 sequence is 14 residues long. The V and J ends lost 4 bases and 5 bases, in that order; junction bases with no gene match: 3. The CDR3 spells CASSALAGGDEQYF. As DNA, the CDR3 is TGCGCCAGCAGTGCCCTAGCGGGAGGGGACGAGCAGTACTTC.

V is TRBV19 and J is TRBJ2-5; a weak D match, TRBD2 (6 bases). CDR1 is LNHDA, CDR2 SQIVND, per germline (reference sequence). This CDR3 has 15 amino acids. The V gene lost 5 bases and the J gene lost 5 bases, with 18 bases spanning the gap. CDR3 coding DNA: TGTGCCAGTAGTTTCGGATCTAGCCGGGGGGAGACCCAGTACTTC. Its translation: CASSFGSSRGETQYF.

This rearrangement joins TRBV10-1 to TRBJ2-3, with D perhaps TRBD1 (5 bases). V shed 3 bases and J shed 0 bases, with 10 bases lying between them. The CDR3 is made up of 15 amino acids. Germline V gene data show CDR1 as WNHNN and CDR2 as SYGVQD (reference sequence). CDR3 region: CASSDSDISTDTQYF. Written as DNA, the CDR3 is TGCGCCAGCAGTGACTCGGACATAAGCACAGATACGCAGTATTTT.

This clone was seen a few times. The V call is TRBV5-1, the J call TRBJ2-5, with TRBD1 identical over 8 bases. The ends lost 4 bases at V and 1 base at J; junction bases unmatched: 3. This CDR3 spans 14 amino acids. Germline V gives CDR1 SGHRS, CDR2 YFSETQ. The CDR3 DNA is TGCGCCAGCAGCGCAGGGGGCGGCCAAGAGACCCAGTACTTC. It translates to CASSAGGGQETQYF.

This chain joins TRBV5-1 and TRBJ2-7, with TRBD1 identical over 9 bases. V shed 4 bases, J shed 7 bases, and the junction held 6 bases outside the gene matches. CDR3 length equals 13 residues. Germline V gene data show CDR1 as SGHRS and CDR2 as YFSETQ. Here the CDR3 DNA reads TGCGCCAGCAGCAGGGACAGGGAATTGGAGCAGTACTTC. Protein product: CASSRDRELEQYF. The full variable domain, completed using reference TRBV5-1 and TRBJ2-7, is KAGVTQTPRYLIKTRGQQVTLSCSPISGHRSVSWYQQTPGQGLQFLFEYFSETQRNKGNFPGRFSGRQFSNSRSEMNVSTLELGDSALYLCASSRDRELEQYFGPGTRLTVT.

This clone appeared a few times. Written as DNA, the CDR3 is TGCGCCAGCAGCGCCGTAGCGGGAGGAGGGACCGAGCAGTACTTC. This translates into CASSAVAGGGTEQYF. The chain has TRBV5-1 and TRBJ2-7, with TRBD2 identical over 10 bases. V lost 4 bases and J lost 6; bases outside the gene matches: 10. CDR3 length equals 15 residues. The germline CDR1 and CDR2 sequences are SGHRS and YFSETQ.

The rearrangement uses TRBV7-6 and TRBJ2-7; 8 nucleotides match TRBD1. The CDR3 is 15 amino acids. The germline V gene encodes CDR1 SGHVS and CDR2 FNYEAQ. V shed 4 bases, J shed 3 bases, and the junction held 8 bases outside the gene matches. The CDR3 here is CASSSRTGFFYEQYF. CDR3 DNA: TGTGCCAGCAGCTCGCGGACAGGGTTTTTCTACGAGCAGTACTTC.

The CDR3 reads CASSLQGLIGNTIYF. The CDR3 nucleotides read TGCGCCAGCAGCCTTCAGGGGTTGATCGGAAACACCATATATTTT. The chain joins TRBV4-1 to TRBJ1-3, with D tentatively TRBD1 (6 bases). Germline V gives CDR1 MGHRA, CDR2 YSYEKL. The CDR3 has 15 residues. Trimming removed 4 bases from V and 4 bases from J, with 14 bases in between.

As for this clone: The same CDR3 also results from other DNA sequences found in this sample. This rearrangement joins TRBV29-1 to TRBJ1-2; no clear D. The ends were cut back, 3 bases at V and 5 bases at J, with 7 bases in the middle. CDR1 and CDR2 (germline): SQVTM, ANQGSEA. The CDR3 runs 11 residues. CDR3 sequence reads: CSVEARYGYTF. The DNA of the CDR3 is TGCAGCGTTGAGGCGAGGTATGGCTACACCTTC.

The chain has TRBV4-1 and TRBJ2-7; no clear D. There are 12 residues in the CDR3. Germline assignment: CDR1 MGHRA and CDR2 YSYEKL. The V gene lost 0 bases and the J gene lost 3 bases, with 3 bases spanning the gap. CDR3 coding DNA: TGCGCCAGCAGCCAAGACGGCTACGAGCAGTACTTC. Its protein is CASSQDGYEQYF.

This clone showed up just once. V gene TRBV18 combines with J gene TRBJ2-4; TRBD1 matches at 7 bases. CDR1 is KGHSH, CDR2 LQKENI, per germline. With 5 bases clipped from V and 2 bases from J, the junction kept 3 bases outside the gene matches. This CDR3 spans 14 amino acids. CDR3 sequence: CASSGGQTKNIQYF. CDR3 in DNA: TGTGCCAGCTCAGGGGGACAGACCAAAAACATTCAGTACTTC.

The chain employs TRBV13 and TRBJ2-7, with 13 bases aligning to TRBD2. The junction had 5 bases not matched to a gene; V was cut back by 2 bases and J by 4 bases. This CDR3 is 16 amino acids long. Germline CDR1 and CDR2: PRHDT and FYEKMQ (reference sequence). This chain's CDR3 is CASSLRGTSGEYEQYF. The CDR3 DNA is TGTGCCAGCAGCTTAAGAGGGACTAGCGGGGAATACGAGCAGTACTTC.

The chain employs TRBV9 and TRBJ2-3, with D possibly TRBD2 on 6 matching bases. V lost 0 bases and J 4 bases, leaving 12 bases between the germline ends. The CDR3 runs to 15 residues. In germline, CDR1 is SGDLS, CDR2 YYNGEE. The CDR3 DNA reads TGTGCCAGCAGCGTAGTCGGGAGTGGCCCAGATACGCAGTATTTT. This translates into CASSVVGSGPDTQYF.

V gene TRBV9 combines with J gene TRBJ2-1; D is uncertain. Germline V gene sequence: CDR1 SGDLS, CDR2 YYNGEE. V lost 5 bases, J lost 0 bases, and 6 bases lay in between. The CDR3 has 13 amino acids. CDR3 protein: CASSTDSYNEQFF. CDR3 nucleotides: TGTGCCAGCAGTACAGACTCCTACAATGAGCAGTTCTTC.

This chain links TRBV5-1 with TRBJ1-1; 7 bases align to TRBD1. Germline CDR1 is SGHRS and CDR2 is YFSETQ. Trimming removed 5 bases from V and 1 base from J; junction bases left unmatched: 8. The CDR3 covers 15 residues. In nucleotides, the CDR3 is TGCGCCAGCAGGATTCGGACAGGAGAGAACACTGAAGCTTTCTTT. This encodes CASRIRTGENTEAFF. Combining the CDR3 with reference TRBV5-1 and TRBJ1-1 gives the whole variable domain KAGVTQTPRYLIKTRGQQVTLSCSPISGHRSVSWYQQTPGQGLQFLFEYFSETQRNKGNFPGRFSGRQFSNSRSEMNVSTLELGDSALYLCASRIRTGENTEAFFGQGTRLTVV.

There are a few counts of this clone. The chain links TRBV6-1 to TRBJ1-5; D unclear. CDR1 MNHNS and CDR2 SASEGT come from the germline V gene. Trimming removed 1 base from V and 9 bases from J, with 16 bases in between. The CDR3 has 15 amino acids. The CDR3 region has the DNA TGTGCCAGCAGTGAAGGATACTCCGAGTGGTGGCCCCAGCATTTT. Amino acid sequence: CASSEGYSEWWPQHF.

This clone was recorded once. CDR3 coding DNA: TGCGCCAGCAGATATGGACTAGCGGGACCAGATACGCAGTATTTT. This sequence encodes CASRYGLAGPDTQYF. The V call is TRBV5-1, the J call TRBJ2-3; 12 bases are a match to TRBD2. V dropped 5 bases and J dropped 4; count of bases not matched to a gene: 5. Per the germline V gene, CDR1 is SGHRS and CDR2 is YFSETQ. This CDR3 is built from 15 residues.

The chain uses TRBV7-6 and TRBJ2-1; 10 bases are a match to TRBD2. Germline lookup yields CDR1 SGHVS and CDR2 FNYEAQ. The CDR3 loop spans 15 amino acids. The V segment lost 5 bases and the J segment 5 bases; nucleotides outside the gene matches: 6. The CDR3 spells CASSPGTSDDNEQFF. CDR3 nucleotide sequence: TGTGCCAGCAGCCCAGGGACTAGCGACGACAATGAGCAGTTCTTC.

This chain links TRBV5-1 with TRBJ2-3, with TRBD2 matching 7 bases. Germline-derived CDR1 and CDR2 are SGHRS and YFSETQ. CDR3 length: 18 residues. Germline trimming cut 2 bases from V and 3 bases from J; bases unmatched to any gene: 15. In DNA form, the CDR3 reads TGCGCCAGCAGCTTACTCCCCCCGGGAGGCGGGGAAACAGATACGCAGTATTTT. Amino acid sequence: CASSLLPPGGGETDTQYF.

This clone was counted between two and nine times. The chain has TRBV10-3 and TRBJ1-6; 10 bases line up with TRBD1. The germline V gene encodes CDR1 ENHRY and CDR2 SYGVKD. This CDR3 comprises 15 residues. J gave up 11 bases and V 4 bases, and 8 bases lay outside the gene matches. This CDR3 is CAISVVGDRGTPLHF. CDR3 sequence (DNA): TGTGCCATCAGTGTTGTGGGGGACAGGGGTACACCCCTCCACTTT.

This chain joins TRBV10-1 and TRBJ1-1, with a possible D match to TRBD1 (5 bases). V shed 0 bases and J shed 4 bases, with 9 bases lying between them. CDR3 size: 14 residues. CDR1 is WNHNN and CDR2 is SYGVQD in the germline V gene (reference sequence). DNA for the CDR3: TGCGCCAGCAGTGAGTCCGACAGCTCCACTGAAGCTTTCTTT. It encodes CASSESDSSTEAFF.

The chain has TRBV5-4 and TRBJ1-1, with D possibly being TRBD1 (5 bases). V lost 4 bases and J lost 3, with 16 bases in between. CDR1 and CDR2 (germline): SGHNT, YYREEE (reference sequence). CDR3 size: 15 residues. CDR3 protein: CASSDSQALYTEAFF. The CDR3 DNA reads TGTGCCAGCAGCGATTCACAGGCCCTGTACACTGAAGCTTTCTTT. Supplemented by reference TRBV5-4 and TRBJ1-1, the full variable domain reads ETGVTQSPTHLIKTRGQQVTLRCSSQSGHNTVSWYQQALGQGPQFIFQYYREEENGRGNFPPRFSGLQFPNYSSELNVNALELDDSALYLCASSDSQALYTEAFFGQGTRLTVV.

The rearrangement uses TRBV6-1 and TRBJ2-7; D may be TRBD2 (6 bases). The length of the CDR3 is 15 residues. From germline, CDR1 is MNHNS and CDR2 SASEGT. The V end was cut by 6 bases, the J end by 5 bases, with 20 bases between. CDR3 sequence reads: CASSPRSGTSNEQYF. CDR3 bases: TGTGCCAGCAGCCCTAGATCGGGGACTTCGAACGAGCAGTACTTC.

This clone was counted between two and nine times. The J gene is TRBJ1-2, the V gene TRBV10-3, with 9 bases aligning to TRBD1. In germline, CDR1 is ENHRY, CDR2 SYGVKD. The CDR3 totals 13 residues. Germline trimming cut 7 bases from V and 6 bases from J; bases unmatched to any gene: 6. CDR3 sequence (DNA): TGTGCCATCATGGGGACAGGGACGGATGGCTACACCTTC. Residues: CAIMGTGTDGYTF.

J is TRBJ1-2 and V is TRBV7-2; D gene ambiguous. The V end was cut by 4 bases, the J end by 8 bases, with 17 bases between. Germline V CDR1 and CDR2: SGHTA, FQGNSA. The CDR3 extends over 14 amino acids. CDR3 nucleotide sequence: TGTGCCAGCAGCTCTAGATCGACGGGAAACGGCTACACCTTC. It encodes CASSSRSTGNGYTF. Together with reference TRBV7-2 and TRBJ1-2, the CDR3 gives the full variable domain: GAGVSQSPSNKVTEKGKDVELRCDPISGHTALYWYRQSLGQGLEFLIYFQGNSAPDKSGLPSDRFSAERTGGSVSTLTIQRTQQEDSAVYLCASSSRSTGNGYTFGSGTRLTVV.

The V call is TRBV20-1, the J call TRBJ1-6; D unclear. Germline V gene sequence: CDR1 DFQATT, CDR2 SNEGSKA (reference sequence). CDR3 length: 10 amino acids. V lost 0 bases and J lost 14, with 5 bases in between. The CDR3 bases are TGCAGTGCTAGAGACGGGACCCTCCACTTT. It is translated as CSARDGTLHF.

The chain has TRBV5-6 and TRBJ2-3; the D is unclear. The germline V and J ends were trimmed by 0 bases and 0 bases, with 17 bases remaining between them. Germline V gene lookup returns CDR1 SGHDT and CDR2 YYEEEE. This CDR3 is 18 amino acids long. The CDR3 coding sequence is TGTGCCAGCAGCTTGGGAATGTCAGCGTACACTAGCACAGATACGCAGTATTTT. It specifies CASSLGMSAYTSTDTQYF.

J is TRBJ2-1 and V is TRBV7-9; 8 nucleotides agree with TRBD2. CDR3 length equals 15 residues. J was trimmed by 0 bases and V by 5 bases; bases with no gene match: 3. The germline CDR1 and CDR2 sequences are SEHNR and FQNEAQ (reference sequence). CDR3 in DNA: TGTGCCAGCAGCCGCGGGGGGAGCTCCTACAATGAGCAGTTCTTC. It yields the protein CASSRGGSSYNEQFF.